This TCR beta chain is from a study of T cell repertoires in cytomegalovirus infection. Findings of the study overall: The ex vivo response was dominated by HLA-C-restricted CMV-specific TCR beta clonotypes.

Each CDR3 protein gets one entry after TCRdb re-called the reads with MiXCR. The sample lists a few hundred thousand distinct CDR3 sequences, approximately 25% occurring once. Germline CDR1 reads KGHDR; CDR2 reads SFDVKD. The V gene end was trimmed by 4 bases and the J gene end by 5 bases; junction bases not matched to a gene: 10. The length of the CDR3 is 18 residues. Of note for this clonotype: Its target is not known.

The chain carries TRBV24-1 and TRBJ2-3; the match to TRBD2 covers 14 bases. The sequence came from a human donor in good health (CMV status not recorded). Some clones in this sample may be carry-over from other donors' samples. The specimen sequenced was PBMCs. CDR3 residues: CATSETPGLAGVGDTQYF. CDR3 nucleotides: TGTGCCACCAGTGAGACGCCGGGACTAGCGGGAGTCGGAGATACGCAGTATTTT.